A selection of T cell receptor beta chains follows, all from one sample in a study of T cell changes during pregnancy in multiple sclerosis. This table comes from immunoSEQ multiplex PCR, and its TCRdb copy is limited to in-frame clones, with some not included. Among some 63,000 clones listed, about 91% were seen once. Source: peripheral blood, taken before pregnancy. Every receptor here comes from a female donor with multiple sclerosis, enrolled in a pregnancy study. CDR3s leave out the opening cysteine and the closing phenylalanine or tryptophan. A D gene is named only where the DNA matches it firmly.

V gene	J gene	D gene	CDR3 protein
TRBV5-4	TRBJ2-7	TRBD1	ASSSDRAYEQY
TRBV7-2	TRBJ1-2	-	ASSPTGIYGYT
TRBV6-5	TRBJ1-4	TRBD1	ASRFTGGAEKLF
TRBV27	TRBJ1-2	TRBD1	ASGRQGAQGGYT
TRBV7-2	TRBJ1-1	-	ASRQNRENTEAF
TRBV9	TRBJ1-4	-	ASSVGPTGVEEKLF
TRBV5-6	TRBJ1-4	TRBD1	ASTNLGQGTNEKLF
TRBV11-1	TRBJ2-4	-	ASSVQGIMANIQY
TRBV7-9	TRBJ1-6	-	ASSLTISSYNSPLH
TRBV9	TRBJ1-1	-	ASSPRTATEAF
TRBV6-5	TRBJ2-1	TRBD2	ASSYSTAGGRNEQF
TRBV5-4	TRBJ1-4	TRBD1	ASSLGQGNEKLF
TRBV11-2	TRBJ2-3	-	ASSSQGWGVTDTQY
TRBV4-2	TRBJ1-4	TRBD1	ASSHLRDRERKLF
TRBV6-4	TRBJ1-1	TRBD1	ASSETGGGNTEAF
TRBV6-5	TRBJ2-1	-	ASSLARGPYEQF
TRBV9	TRBJ2-5	TRBD2	ASSVLSGTSGTETQY
TRBV6-5	TRBJ2-2	TRBD1	ASRIQGGNTGELF
TRBV5-5	TRBJ1-2	-	ASSLAVTGNYGYT
TRBV7-9	TRBJ1-5	-	ASSLAGASQPQH
TRBV6-6	TRBJ1-5	-	ASRHGQTNQPQH
TRBV27	TRBJ2-3	-	ASSPSTDTQY
TRBV7-9	TRBJ1-5	TRBD1	ASSSGTGVSNQPQH
TRBV5-1	TRBJ1-1	TRBD1	ASSRSGGNTEAF
TRBV9	TRBJ1-3	TRBD1	ASSVVGQGTGNTIY
TRBV7-2	TRBJ1-1	TRBD1	ASSPRQGLEAF
TRBV4-3	TRBJ1-3	-	ASSQAPTASYTGNTIY
TRBV6-4	TRBJ2-2	-	ASSESSTGELF
TRBV6-5	TRBJ2-7	-	ASSYSPGSYEQY
TRBV5-5	TRBJ1-1	-	ASSREVRVRTEAF
TRBV29-1	TRBJ2-1	TRBD2	SVQGLADEQF
TRBV2	TRBJ1-2	TRBD1	ASSPAGQIYGYT
TRBV6-4	TRBJ2-3	-	ASSDGTGAPDTQY
TRBV5-1	TRBJ1-3	TRBD1	ASSPRTGATGNTIY
TRBV6-6	TRBJ1-1	TRBD1	ASTIADRGRNTEAF
TRBV20-1	TRBJ1-2	-	SARTNGYT
TRBV2	TRBJ2-1	-	ASSEDQRLRGYNEQF
TRBV7-9	TRBJ2-7	-	ASSLVFRDEQY
TRBV19	TRBJ1-6	-	ASRTGSNSPLH
TRBV5-4	TRBJ2-3	-	ASSADRTTDTQY
TRBV11-2	TRBJ2-7	TRBD1	ASSLGTGAYEQY
TRBV19	TRBJ2-7	TRBD1	ASSRRQGTTNEQY
TRBV30	TRBJ1-5	-	AWAGKQGLNQPQH
TRBV4-2	TRBJ1-1	-	ASSQEGANTEAF
TRBV5-1	TRBJ1-1	-	ASSLVTENTEAF
TRBV27	TRBJ1-2	TRBD1	ASSPTGTGIDGYT
TRBV7-2	TRBJ2-3	TRBD2	ASSLNPAGGGDTQY
TRBV6-5	TRBJ2-7	-	ASSTRDRPYEQY
TRBV19	TRBJ1-4	-	ASSRGRHATNEKLF
TRBV6-6	TRBJ2-7	TRBD2	ASSFTSGGNEQY
TRBV4-3	TRBJ2-7	-	ASTQGPRGGIYEQY
TRBV30	TRBJ1-3	-	AWSLSRAENTIY
TRBV9	TRBJ1-1	-	ASSPRGGRTEAF
TRBV5-4	TRBJ1-2	-	ASRTQGKRGYT
TRBV4-1	TRBJ2-7	-	ASSDRRRGKYEQY
TRBV19	TRBJ2-7	TRBD1	ASKSGTGVGYEQY
TRBV2	TRBJ1-3	-	ASSQLRGGGNTIY
TRBV29-1	TRBJ1-5	-	SVEVGANSNQPQH
TRBV21-1	TRBJ1-1	-	ASSREGWAEAF